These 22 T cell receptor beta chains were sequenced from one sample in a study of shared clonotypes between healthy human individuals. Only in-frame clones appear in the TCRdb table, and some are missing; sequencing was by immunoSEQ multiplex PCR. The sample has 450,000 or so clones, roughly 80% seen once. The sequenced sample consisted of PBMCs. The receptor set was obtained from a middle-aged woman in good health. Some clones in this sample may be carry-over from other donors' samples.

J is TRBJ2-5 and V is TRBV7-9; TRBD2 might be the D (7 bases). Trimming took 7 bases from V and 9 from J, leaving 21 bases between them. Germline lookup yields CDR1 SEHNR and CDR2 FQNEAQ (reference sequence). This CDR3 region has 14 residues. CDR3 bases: TGTGCCAGCAACCTCGAAGGAGGGGGAGGGGCCCAGTACTTC. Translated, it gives CASNLEGGGGAQYF.

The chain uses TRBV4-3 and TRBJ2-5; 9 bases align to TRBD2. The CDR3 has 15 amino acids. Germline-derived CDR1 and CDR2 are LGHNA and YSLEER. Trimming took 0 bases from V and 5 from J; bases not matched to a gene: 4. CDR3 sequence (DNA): TGCGCCAGCAGCCAAGAGGGACTAGCTGAGGAGACCCAGTACTTC. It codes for CASSQEGLAEETQYF.

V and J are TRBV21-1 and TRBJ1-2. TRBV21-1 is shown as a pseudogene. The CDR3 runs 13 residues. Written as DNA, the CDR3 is TGTGCCAGCAGCATAGGGGGGGCGTACGGCTACACCTTC. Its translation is CASSIGGAYGYTF.

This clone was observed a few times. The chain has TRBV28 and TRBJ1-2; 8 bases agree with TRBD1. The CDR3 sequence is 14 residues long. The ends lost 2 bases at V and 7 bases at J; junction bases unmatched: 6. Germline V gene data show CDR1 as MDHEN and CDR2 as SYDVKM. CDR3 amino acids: CASSLPGQEGGYTF. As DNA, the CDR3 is TGTGCCAGCAGTTTACCGGGACAGGAGGGTGGCTACACCTTC.

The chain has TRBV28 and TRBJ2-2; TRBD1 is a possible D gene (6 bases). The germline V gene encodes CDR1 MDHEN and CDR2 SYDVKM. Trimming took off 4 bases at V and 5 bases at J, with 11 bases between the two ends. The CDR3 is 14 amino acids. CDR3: CASSSQGSTGELFF. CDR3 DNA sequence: TGTGCCAGCAGTTCTCAGGGGTCAACCGGGGAGCTGTTTTTT.

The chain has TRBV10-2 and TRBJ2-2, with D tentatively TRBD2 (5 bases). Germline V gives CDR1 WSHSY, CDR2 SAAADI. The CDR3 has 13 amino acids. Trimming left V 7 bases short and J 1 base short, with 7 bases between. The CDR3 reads CASKGLNTGELFF. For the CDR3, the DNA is TGCGCCAGCAAAGGACTGAACACCGGGGAGCTGTTTTTT.

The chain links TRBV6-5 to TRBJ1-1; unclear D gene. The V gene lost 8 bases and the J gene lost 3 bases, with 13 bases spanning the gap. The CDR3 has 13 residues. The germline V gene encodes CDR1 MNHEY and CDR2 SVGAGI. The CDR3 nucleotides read TGTGCCAGCCAAGGGAACGTGGACACTGAAGCTTTCTTT. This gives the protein CASQGNVDTEAFF.

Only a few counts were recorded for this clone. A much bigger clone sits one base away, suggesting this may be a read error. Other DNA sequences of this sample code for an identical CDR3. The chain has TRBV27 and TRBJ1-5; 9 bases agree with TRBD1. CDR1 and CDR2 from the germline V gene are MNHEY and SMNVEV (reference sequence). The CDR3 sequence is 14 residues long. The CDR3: CASSPDRGTRPQHF. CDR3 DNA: TGCGCCAGCAGTCCCGACAGGGGGACTCGGCCCCAGCATTTT.

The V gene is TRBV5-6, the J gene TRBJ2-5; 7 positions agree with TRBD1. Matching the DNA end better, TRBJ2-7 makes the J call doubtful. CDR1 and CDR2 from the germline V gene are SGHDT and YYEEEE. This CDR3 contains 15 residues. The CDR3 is CASSRQGSLTYEQYF. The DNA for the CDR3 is TGTGCCAGCAGCCGACAGGGATCCCTAACCTACGAGCAGTACTTC.

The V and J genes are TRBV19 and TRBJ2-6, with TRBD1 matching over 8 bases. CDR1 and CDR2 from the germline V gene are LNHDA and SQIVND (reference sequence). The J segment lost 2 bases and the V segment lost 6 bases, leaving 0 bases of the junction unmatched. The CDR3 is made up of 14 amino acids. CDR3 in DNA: TGTGCCAGTAGGACAGGGGCTGGGGCCAACGTCCTGACTTTC. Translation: CASRTGAGANVLTF.

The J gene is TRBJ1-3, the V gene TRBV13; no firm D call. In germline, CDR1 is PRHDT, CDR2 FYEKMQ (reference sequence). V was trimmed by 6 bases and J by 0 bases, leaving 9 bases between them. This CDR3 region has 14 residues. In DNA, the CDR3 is TGTGCCAGCAGTGACACTCACTCTGGAAACACCATATATTTT. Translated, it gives CASSDTHSGNTIYF.

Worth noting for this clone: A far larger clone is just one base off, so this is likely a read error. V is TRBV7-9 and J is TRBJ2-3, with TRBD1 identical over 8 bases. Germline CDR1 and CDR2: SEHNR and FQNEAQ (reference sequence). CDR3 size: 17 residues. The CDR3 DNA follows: TGTGCCGGCAGCTTACTTCTAGGGCAGGGGGCCGGAGATACGCAGTATTTT. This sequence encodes CAGSLLLGQGAGDTQYF.

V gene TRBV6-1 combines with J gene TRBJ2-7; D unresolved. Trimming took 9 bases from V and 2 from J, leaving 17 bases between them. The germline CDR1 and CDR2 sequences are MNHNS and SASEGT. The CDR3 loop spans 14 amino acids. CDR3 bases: TGTGCCAGTCAAATGGAGTCGCCGGCCTACGAGCAGTACTTC. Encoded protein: CASQMESPAYEQYF.

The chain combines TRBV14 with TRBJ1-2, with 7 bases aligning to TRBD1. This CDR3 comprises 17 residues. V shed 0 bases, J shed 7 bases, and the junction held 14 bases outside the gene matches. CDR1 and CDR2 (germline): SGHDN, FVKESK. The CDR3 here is CASSQDRVQQGLSGYTF. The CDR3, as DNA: TGTGCCAGCAGCCAAGATCGTGTCCAACAGGGGCTAAGTGGCTACACCTTC. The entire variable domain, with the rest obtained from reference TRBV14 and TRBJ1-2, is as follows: EAGVTQFPSHSVIEKGQTVTLRCDPISGHDNLYWYRRVMGKEIKFLLHFVKESKQDESGMPNNRFLAERTGGTYSTLKVQPAELEDSGVYFCASSQDRVQQGLSGYTFGSGTRLTVV.

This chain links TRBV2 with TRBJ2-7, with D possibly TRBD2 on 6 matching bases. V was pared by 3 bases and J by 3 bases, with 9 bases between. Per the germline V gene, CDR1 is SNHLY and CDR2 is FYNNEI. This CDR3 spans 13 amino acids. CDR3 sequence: CASSEGLNYEQYF. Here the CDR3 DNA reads TGTGCCAGCAGTGAGGGACTTAACTACGAGCAGTACTTC.

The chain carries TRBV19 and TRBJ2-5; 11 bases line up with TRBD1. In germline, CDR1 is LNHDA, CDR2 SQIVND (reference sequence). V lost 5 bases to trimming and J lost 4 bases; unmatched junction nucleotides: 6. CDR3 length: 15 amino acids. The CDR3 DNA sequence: TGTGCCAGTAGTGTCCGGGACAGGGGGGCAGAGACCCAGTACTTC. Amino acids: CASSVRDRGAETQYF.

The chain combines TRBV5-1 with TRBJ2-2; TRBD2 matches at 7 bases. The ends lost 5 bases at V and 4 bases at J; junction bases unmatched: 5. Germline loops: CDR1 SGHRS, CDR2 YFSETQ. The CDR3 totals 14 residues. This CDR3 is CASRWTGGTGELFF. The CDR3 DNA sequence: TGCGCCAGCAGATGGACGGGAGGCACCGGGGAGCTGTTTTTT.

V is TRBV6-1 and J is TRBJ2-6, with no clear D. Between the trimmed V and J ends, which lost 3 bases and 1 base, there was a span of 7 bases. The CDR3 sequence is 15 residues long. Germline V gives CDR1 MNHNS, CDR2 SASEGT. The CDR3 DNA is TGTGCCAGCAGTGATCTTGCGTCTGGGGCCAACGTCCTGACTTTC. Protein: CASSDLASGANVLTF.

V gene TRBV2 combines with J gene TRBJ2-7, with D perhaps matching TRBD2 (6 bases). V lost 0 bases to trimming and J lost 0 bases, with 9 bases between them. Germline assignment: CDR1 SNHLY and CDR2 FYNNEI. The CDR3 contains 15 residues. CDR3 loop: CASSEALARSYEQYF. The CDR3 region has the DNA TGTGCCAGCAGTGAAGCGCTAGCGCGCTCCTACGAGCAGTACTTC.

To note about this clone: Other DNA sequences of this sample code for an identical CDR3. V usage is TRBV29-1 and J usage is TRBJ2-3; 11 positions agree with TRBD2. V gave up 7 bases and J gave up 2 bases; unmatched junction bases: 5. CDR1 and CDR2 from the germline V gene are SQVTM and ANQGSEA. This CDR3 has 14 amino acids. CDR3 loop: CSASTSGNTDTQYF. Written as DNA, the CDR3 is TGCAGCGCCTCGACTAGCGGGAACACAGATACGCAGTATTTT.

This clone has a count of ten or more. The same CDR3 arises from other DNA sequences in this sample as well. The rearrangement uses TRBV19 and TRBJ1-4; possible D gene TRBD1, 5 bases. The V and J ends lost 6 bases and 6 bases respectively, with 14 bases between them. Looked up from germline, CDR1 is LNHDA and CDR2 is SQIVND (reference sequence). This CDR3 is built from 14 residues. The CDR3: CASRGMSQDEKLFF. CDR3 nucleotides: TGTGCCAGTAGGGGTATGTCACAGGATGAAAAACTGTTTTTT.

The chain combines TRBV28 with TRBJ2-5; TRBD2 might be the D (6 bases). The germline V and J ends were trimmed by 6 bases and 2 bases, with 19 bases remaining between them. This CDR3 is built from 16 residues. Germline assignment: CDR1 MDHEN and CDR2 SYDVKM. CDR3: CASSPHRGGAQETQYF. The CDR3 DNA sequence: TGTGCCAGCAGCCCTCACCGCGGCGGGGCTCAAGAGACCCAGTACTTC.